One and the same sample provided the 11 T cell receptor beta chains below, sequenced in a study of cytomegalovirus exposure and HLA in healthy donors. The PCR employed 60 Vbeta primers together with 13 Jbeta primers. The assay was immunoSEQ multiplex PCR, and TCRdb's table has in-frame clones only and misses some. The sample holds tens of thousands of clones, around 75% seen once. The sequencing sample was made of PBMCs. These receptors originate from a man between 60 and 75 years old in good health and CMV-seropositive.

V usage is TRBV5-1 and J usage is TRBJ1-1, with a weak D call TRBD1 (5 bases). The germline V gene has CDR1 SGHRS and CDR2 YFSETQ. This CDR3 has 13 residues. The ends were cut back, 3 bases at V and 7 bases at J, with 13 bases in the middle. CDR3 in amino acids: CASSYGQEFEAFF. DNA for the CDR3: TGCGCCAGCAGCTACGGACAAGAGTTTGAAGCTTTCTTT.

In its sample, this clone was seen a few times. The V gene is TRBV21-1, the J gene TRBJ2-3; the table assigns TRBD2, which was not confirmed against the DNA. TRBV21-1 is classified as a pseudogene. The CDR3 totals 14 residues. CDR3: CASSVYPNTDTQYF. The CDR3 DNA reads TGTGCCAGCAGCGTCTATCCGAACACAGATACGCAGTATTTT.

This rearrangement joins TRBV6-1 to TRBJ1-2; a possible D gene is TRBD1 (5 bases). CDR3 length equals 15 residues. Trimming pared 7 bases from V and 4 bases from J, leaving 19 bases between. CDR1 MNHNS and CDR2 SASEGT come from the germline V gene. The CDR3 spells CASKIRQPAGYGYTF. The DNA for the CDR3 is TGTGCCAGCAAGATCCGACAGCCTGCTGGCTATGGCTACACCTTC.

The rearrangement joins TRBV7-9 to TRBJ2-1, with 7 bases aligning to TRBD2. This CDR3 spans 12 amino acids. The germline gives CDR1 SEHNR, CDR2 FQNEAQ (reference sequence). Trimming took 5 bases from V and 12 from J; bases not matched to a gene: 7. CDR3 in DNA: TGTGCCAGCAGCCCCTACCCTAGCGGGCAGTTCTTC. Translation gives CASSPYPSGQFF.

This sequence joins TRBV2 and TRBJ2-2; 11 bases match TRBD2. Looked up from germline, CDR1 is SNHLY and CDR2 is FYNNEI. The length of the CDR3 is 15 residues. Unmatched junction bases numbered 9, after V lost 9 bases and J lost 6 bases. The CDR3 region has the DNA TGTGCCAGTTCACGACTAGCGGGGATCGCCGGGGAGCTGTTTTTT. It encodes CASSRLAGIAGELFF.

This chain uses TRBV9 with TRBJ2-7, with 7 bases that match TRBD1. J lost 0 bases, V lost 0 bases, and 6 bases had no gene match. Per germline, CDR1 SGDLS and CDR2 YYNGEE. CDR3 size: 16 residues. CDR3 protein: CASSVDTGAPSYEQYF. In DNA form, the CDR3 reads TGTGCCAGCAGCGTAGACACAGGGGCTCCCTCCTACGAGCAGTACTTC.

This clone is a singleton in its sample. V gene TRBV13 combines with J gene TRBJ2-5, with 13 bases lining up with TRBD2. This CDR3 contains 16 residues. Germline CDR1 reads PRHDT; CDR2 reads FYEKMQ (reference sequence). The V segment lost 3 bases and the J segment 2 bases; nucleotides outside the gene matches: 3. The CDR3, as DNA: TGTGCCAGCAGCTTCCGACTAGCGGGGGGACAAGAGACCCAGTACTTC. Encoded protein: CASSFRLAGGQETQYF.

Concerning this clone itself: The sample holds other DNA sequences that translate to the same CDR3. This sequence joins TRBV4-1 and TRBJ2-3, with 9 positions matching TRBD2. Trimming took 8 bases from V and 2 from J; bases not matched to a gene: 5. Germline V gene lookup returns CDR1 MGHRA and CDR2 YSYEKL. The CDR3 totals 14 residues. The CDR3, as DNA: TGCGCCAGCTCTCCTAGCGGGGCCACAGATACGCAGTATTTT. Its protein is CASSPSGATDTQYF.

The V gene is TRBV7-9, the J gene TRBJ2-7; possible D gene TRBD2, 5 bases. The CDR3 extends over 14 amino acids. From germline, CDR1 is SEHNR and CDR2 FQNEAQ (reference sequence). Trimming removed 0 bases at V and 1 base at J, with 7 bases between. The CDR3 region has the DNA TGTGCCAGCAGCTTAGCTAGCGTTTCCTACGAGCAGTACTTC. Amino acid sequence: CASSLASVSYEQYF.

This rearrangement joins TRBV4-1 to TRBJ2-7; the match to TRBD1 covers 10 bases. This CDR3 contains 15 residues. Unmatched junction bases numbered 2, after V lost 3 bases and J lost 0 bases. The germline CDR1 and CDR2 sequences are MGHRA and YSYEKL. The CDR3 protein is CASSHGTGASYEQYF. Written as DNA, the CDR3 is TGCGCCAGCAGCCACGGGACAGGGGCCTCCTACGAGCAGTACTTC.

This chain links TRBV29-1 with TRBJ2-2; no definite D call. The CDR3 is made up of 15 amino acids. V gave up 0 bases and J gave up 1 base, with 9 bases separating them. Germline V gene data show CDR1 as SQVTM and CDR2 as ANQGSEA. Here the CDR3 DNA reads TGCAGCGTTGAAGATGCCAGGTTGAACACCGGGGAGCTGTTTTTT. This sequence encodes CSVEDARLNTGELFF.